The 21 T cell receptor beta chains in this list originate from one sample, sequenced in a study of blood T cell repertoires in COVID-19. Sequenced by immunoSEQ multiplex PCR; TCRdb stores in-frame clones only, minus some. The table shows about 180,000 clones, with around 80% occurring only once. What was sequenced was peripheral blood. Receptors were obtained from a woman of 80 years or more with COVID-19, enrolled during active disease.

V usage is TRBV19 and J usage is TRBJ2-7; the D gene is possibly TRBD1 (6 bases). There are 14 residues in the CDR3. Germline lookup yields CDR1 LNHDA and CDR2 SQIVND (reference sequence). V was pared by 6 bases and J by 2 bases, with 14 bases between. For the CDR3, the DNA is TGTGCCAGTAGCCTATTGGGGGCACCCTACGAGCAGTACTTC. It specifies CASSLLGAPYEQYF.

The CDR3 reads CASSRLGQGNTEAFF. The CDR3 region has the DNA TGCGCCAGCAGCCGCTTGGGACAGGGAAACACTGAAGCTTTCTTT. The rearrangement links TRBV23-1 to TRBJ1-1; TRBD1 agrees at 9 bases. TRBV23-1 falls under the ORF class, with uncertain function. The CDR3 totals 15 residues. Trimming at V came to 6 bases and at J to 2 bases, leaving 7 bases not matched to a gene.

This clone has more than one count but fewer than ten. V gene TRBV24-1 combines with J gene TRBJ1-2; 7 nucleotides agree with TRBD1. Trimming removed 5 bases from V and 8 bases from J; junction bases left unmatched: 4. The CDR3 is 12 residues long. Germline lookup yields CDR1 KGHDR and CDR2 SFDVKD. The CDR3 DNA reads TGTGCCACCAGTGGAGGGGGCCAAGGCTACACCTTC. Translation: CATSGGGQGYTF.

This clone appeared a single time. CDR3: CATSDSSRRAYNEQFF. For the CDR3, the DNA is TGTGCCACCAGTGATTCTAGCCGGAGGGCCTACAATGAGCAGTTCTTC. V gene TRBV24-1 combines with J gene TRBJ2-1, with a weak D call TRBD2 (6 bases). V shed 2 bases and J shed 2 bases, with 12 bases lying between them. The V gene's germline CDR1 is KGHDR and CDR2 SFDVKD. CDR3 length: 16 amino acids.

The CDR3, as DNA: TGTGCCAGCAGCCCTCTTCCGGGACTAGCGGGGATAGCCAAAAACATTCAGTACTTC. Protein: CASSPLPGLAGIAKNIQYF. The chain joins TRBV6-2 or TRBV6-3 to TRBJ2-4; TRBD2 matches at 13 bases. The CDR3 runs 19 residues. The germline CDR1 and CDR2 sequences are MNHEY and SVGEGT. V shed 6 bases and J 0 bases; nucleotides not matched to a gene: 11.

This rearrangement joins TRBV4-1 to TRBJ2-1; the match to TRBD2 covers 9 bases. The ends lost 1 base at V and 1 base at J; junction bases unmatched: 2. The germline gives CDR1 MGHRA, CDR2 YSYEKL. The CDR3 consists of 16 residues. This chain's CDR3 is CASSQGSGRSYNEQFF. The CDR3 coding sequence is TGCGCCAGCAGCCAAGGTAGCGGGAGATCCTACAATGAGCAGTTCTTC.

The rearrangement joins TRBV5-1 to TRBJ2-7, with a tentative D call TRBD2 (6 bases). The germline V gene has CDR1 SGHRS and CDR2 YFSETQ. The germline V and J ends were trimmed by 0 bases and 1 base, with 11 bases remaining between them. The CDR3 loop spans 15 amino acids. The CDR3 region has the DNA TGCGCCAGCAGCTTGGATTCTAGCGCGTCCTACGAGCAGTACTTC. It translates to CASSLDSSASYEQYF.

This chain connects TRBV19 to TRBJ2-6; D is ambiguous. This CDR3 is 15 amino acids long. From germline, CDR1 is LNHDA and CDR2 SQIVND (reference sequence). V lost 5 bases to trimming and J lost 0 bases, with 8 bases between them. CDR3 sequence: CASSSRRSGANVLTF. The CDR3 region has the DNA TGTGCCAGTAGTTCGCGTCGCTCTGGGGCCAACGTCCTGACTTTC.

The chain has TRBV4-1 and TRBJ1-1; possibly TRBD1 for D (6 bases). The germline V and J ends were trimmed by 4 bases and 3 bases, with 15 bases remaining between them. Germline loops: CDR1 MGHRA, CDR2 YSYEKL. The CDR3 has 15 amino acids. The CDR3 sequence is CASSLYTGRDTEAFF. DNA of the CDR3: TGCGCCAGCAGCCTATACACAGGGAGGGACACTGAAGCTTTCTTT.

This clone appeared a few times. The chain has TRBV7-2 and TRBJ1-5, with 8 nucleotides matching TRBD1. This CDR3 is 16 amino acids long. Germline assignment: CDR1 SGHTA and CDR2 FQGNSA. V was clipped by 0 bases and J by 6 bases; unmatched bases: 7. The CDR3 DNA follows: TGTGCCAGCAGCTTAGCCCTGACAGGGACAGGTCAGCCCCAGCATTTT. The encoded protein is CASSLALTGTGQPQHF. Complete variable domain (other parts from reference TRBV7-2 and TRBJ1-5): GAGVSQSPSNKVTEKGKDVELRCDPISGHTALYWYRQSLGQGLEFLIYFQGNSAPDKSGLPSDRFSAERTGGSVSTLTIQRTQQEDSAVYLCASSLALTGTGQPQHFGDGTRLSIL.

The chain has TRBV5-1 and TRBJ2-7, with D possibly being TRBD1 (6 bases). Germline CDR1 reads SGHRS; CDR2 reads YFSETQ. Trimming took 0 bases from V and 7 from J, leaving 14 bases between them. The CDR3 length is 14 residues. The CDR3 loop reads CASSLVTGFSEQYF. CDR3 nucleotides: TGCGCCAGCAGCTTGGTAACAGGGTTCTCGGAGCAGTACTTC.

The rearrangement joins TRBV19 to TRBJ1-5; D call uncertain. Germline V CDR1 and CDR2: LNHDA, SQIVND (reference sequence). The CDR3 loop spans 15 amino acids. V was shortened by 8 bases and J by 7 bases, with 21 bases between the two germline ends. CDR3: CASAGPLTGNQPQHF. CDR3 nucleotide sequence: TGTGCCAGTGCAGGCCCCCTAACCGGGAACCAGCCCCAGCATTTT.

The chain uses TRBV4-3 and TRBJ2-3; 7 bases are a match to TRBD1. The germline V gene encodes CDR1 LGHNA and CDR2 YSLEER. The CDR3 is 14 amino acids. V was clipped by 4 bases and J by 7 bases; unmatched bases: 8. CDR3 residues: CASSPSGQRNTQYF. The CDR3 DNA follows: TGCGCCAGCAGCCCTTCGGGACAGCGAAATACGCAGTATTTT.

This clone was seen only once. V is TRBV2 and J is TRBJ2-2; 9 bases are shared with TRBD1. V gave up 5 bases and J gave up 5 bases; unmatched junction bases: 6. Germline V lookup: CDR1 SNHLY, CDR2 FYNNEI. This CDR3 region has 15 residues. DNA for the CDR3: TGTGCCAGCAGTAATCTAGGACAGGGGACCGGGGAGCTGTTTTTT. This codes for CASSNLGQGTGELFF.

The table lists this clone with a few counts. The chain has TRBV6-5 and TRBJ2-1, with 9 positions matching TRBD1. The junction had 8 bases not matched to a gene; V was cut back by 5 bases and J by 6 bases. The CDR3 is made up of 15 amino acids. Germline-derived CDR1 and CDR2 are MNHEY and SVGAGI. CDR3 residues: CASSPGTGYSNEQFF. Written as DNA, the CDR3 is TGTGCCAGCAGTCCTGGGACAGGGTACAGCAATGAGCAGTTCTTC.

The chain carries TRBV5-1 and TRBJ1-4, with 8 bases that match TRBD1. J gave up 12 bases and V 2 bases, and 3 bases lay outside the gene matches. The CDR3 sequence is 12 residues long. Germline assignment: CDR1 SGHRS and CDR2 YFSETQ. The CDR3 DNA sequence: TGCGCCAGCAGCTTACAGGGGGTAGAACTGTTTTTT. Translated, it gives CASSLQGVELFF.

With respect to this clone: Sequence at one end of the junction differs from germline and may be a read error. The chain is built from TRBV7-7 and TRBJ2-2, with 12 bases fitting TRBD2. Germline V gives CDR1 SSHAT, CDR2 FNYEAQ (reference sequence). The CDR3 is 16 amino acids. The CDR3 region has the DNA TGTGCTAGCAGCCTGACTAGCGGGAGTTCGGCCGGGGAGCTGTTTTTT. This encodes CASSLTSGSSAGELFF.

The chain employs TRBV5-5 and TRBJ2-5; tentative D call: TRBD1 (5 bases). V lost 0 bases, J lost 2 bases, and 20 bases lay in between. The CDR3 length is 18 residues. Germline V gene lookup returns CDR1 SGHKS and CDR2 YYEKEE (reference sequence). The CDR3, as DNA: TGTGCCAGCAGCTTGGGGCTTTTCAGTAGGGGCGGTCAAGAGACCCAGTACTTC. Translating it yields CASSLGLFSRGGQETQYF.

This clone was observed a few times. At the DNA level, this CDR3 is encoded by other sequences in the same sample as well. J is TRBJ1-5 and V is TRBV6-1; D gene unclear. The CDR3 loop spans 16 amino acids. Germline loops: CDR1 MNHNS, CDR2 SASEGT. Trimming pared 0 bases from V and 5 bases from J, leaving 14 bases between. CDR3 protein: CASSEARRGGDQPQHF. CDR3 sequence (DNA): TGTGCCAGCAGTGAAGCGCGAAGAGGAGGTGATCAGCCCCAGCATTTT.

This clone has just one count. The chain couples TRBV18 to TRBJ1-2, with 7 bases lining up with TRBD1. V lost 0 bases to trimming and J lost 10 bases; unmatched junction nucleotides: 5. The CDR3 loop spans 13 amino acids. Germline V gene lookup returns CDR1 KGHSH and CDR2 LQKENI. The CDR3 nucleotides are TGTGCCAGCTCACCACCTGGGGACAGAATCTACACCTTC. Translation gives CASSPPGDRIYTF.

This sequence joins TRBV6-2 or TRBV6-3 and TRBJ1-5; 12 bases are shared with TRBD1. The CDR3 runs 18 residues. The germline CDR1 and CDR2 sequences are MNHEY and SVGEGT. Losses at the gene ends were 2 bases for V and 2 bases for J; bases not matched to a gene: 7. In DNA form, the CDR3 reads TGTGCCAGCAGTTACCCTCGGGACAGGGGGCGCGGCAATCAGCCCCAGCATTTT. This translates into CASSYPRDRGRGNQPQHF.